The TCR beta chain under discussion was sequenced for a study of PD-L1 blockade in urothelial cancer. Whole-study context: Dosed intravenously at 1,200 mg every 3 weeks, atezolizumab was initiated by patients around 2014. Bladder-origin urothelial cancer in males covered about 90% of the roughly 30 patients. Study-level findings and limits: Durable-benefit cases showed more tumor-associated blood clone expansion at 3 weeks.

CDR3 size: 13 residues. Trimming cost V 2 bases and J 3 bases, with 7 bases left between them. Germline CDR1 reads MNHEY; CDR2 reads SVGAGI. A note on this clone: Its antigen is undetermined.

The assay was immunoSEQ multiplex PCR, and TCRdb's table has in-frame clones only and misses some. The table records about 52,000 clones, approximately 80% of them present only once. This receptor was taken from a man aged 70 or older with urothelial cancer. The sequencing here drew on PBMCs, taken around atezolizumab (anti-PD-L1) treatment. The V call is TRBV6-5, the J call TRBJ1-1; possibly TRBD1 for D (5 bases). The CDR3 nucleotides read TGTGCCAGCAGTTACGAAGGGGACACTGAAGCTTTCTTT. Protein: CASSYEGDTEAFF.